This T cell receptor beta chain emerged from a study of cytomegalovirus exposure and HLA in healthy donors. Points on this clone: The antigen remains undetermined.

The PCR ran on 60 Vbeta and 13 Jbeta primers. Clones were read by immunoSEQ multiplex PCR, and TCRdb kept only the in-frame ones, dropping some. The data contain about 100,000 clones, about 74% of them singletons. Points from the study as a whole: A later analysis appeared to link common viral pathogens to several of the most significant clusters. Analysis was performed later, and it showed HLA-associated TCR beta chains to be more clonally expanded than equally common others.

This clonotype was sampled from a woman between 35 and 50 years old in good health and CMV-seropositive. Sequenced sample: PBMCs.

The CDR3: CASSYSIGAEQFF. Written as DNA, the CDR3 is TGTGCCAGCAGTTACTCTATCGGTGCTGAGCAGTTCTTC. This rearrangement joins TRBV6-5 to TRBJ2-1; no clear D. Germline V CDR1 and CDR2: MNHEY, SVGAGI. V was cut by 0 bases and J by 9 bases, with 9 bases left in between. CDR3 length equals 13 residues.